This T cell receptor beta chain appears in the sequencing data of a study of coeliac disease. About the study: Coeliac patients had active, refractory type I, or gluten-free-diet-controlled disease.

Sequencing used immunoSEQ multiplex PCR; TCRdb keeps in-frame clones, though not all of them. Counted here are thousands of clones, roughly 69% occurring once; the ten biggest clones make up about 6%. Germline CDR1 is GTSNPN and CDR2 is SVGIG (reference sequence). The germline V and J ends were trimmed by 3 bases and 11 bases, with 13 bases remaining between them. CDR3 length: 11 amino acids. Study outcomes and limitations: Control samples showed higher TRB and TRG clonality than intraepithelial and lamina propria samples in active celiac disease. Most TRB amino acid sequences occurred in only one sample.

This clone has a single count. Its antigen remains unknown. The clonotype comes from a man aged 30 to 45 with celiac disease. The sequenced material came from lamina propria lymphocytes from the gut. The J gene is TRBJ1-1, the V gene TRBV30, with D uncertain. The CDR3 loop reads CAWSSLVGAFF. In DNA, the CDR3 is TGTGCCTGGAGCTCCTTGGTTGGCGCTTTCTTT. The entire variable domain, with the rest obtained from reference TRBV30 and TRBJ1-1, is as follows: SQTIHQWPATLVQPVGSPLSLECTVEGTSNPNLYWYRQAAGRGLQLLFYSVGIGQISSEVPQNLSASRPQDRQFILSSKKLLLSDSGFYLCAWSSLVGAFFGQGTRLTVV.